These 12 T cell receptor beta chains were all obtained from the same sample, sequenced in a study of blood T cell repertoires in COVID-19. Sequencing used immunoSEQ multiplex PCR; TCRdb keeps in-frame clones, though not all of them. Seen here are about 260,000 clones, more than 75% observed once, and the top ten hold over 2%. Sequencing was performed on peripheral blood. The receptors derive from a woman aged 45-59 years with acute or convalescent COVID-19.

The V gene is TRBV2, the J gene TRBJ2-5; 9 nucleotides match TRBD2. The CDR3 is 15 amino acids. From germline, CDR1 is SNHLY and CDR2 FYNNEI. The V segment lost 7 bases and the J segment 2 bases; nucleotides outside the gene matches: 8. For the CDR3, the DNA is TGTGCCAGCACCCGAGGGGGACTAGCTCAAGAGACCCAGTACTTC. Its protein product is CASTRGGLAQETQYF.

The J gene is TRBJ2-3, the V gene TRBV27; D perhaps matches TRBD1 (6 bases). Trimming stripped 7 bases from V and 0 bases from J, with 23 bases between. Germline V CDR1 and CDR2: MNHEY, SMNVEV (reference sequence). The CDR3 has 18 residues. CDR3 in DNA: TGTGCCAGCATTCGGACAGTTCCTAATGATGCTAGCACAGATACGCAGTATTTT. This encodes CASIRTVPNDASTDTQYF.

This chain uses TRBV5-1 with TRBJ2-7; 7 nucleotides match TRBD1. J lost 1 base, V lost 1 base, and 8 bases had no gene match. CDR1 and CDR2 (germline): SGHRS, YFSETQ. The CDR3 runs 16 residues. This chain's CDR3 is CASSLRGPSRSYEQYF. The CDR3, as DNA: TGCGCCAGCAGCTTGAGGGGGCCGAGCCGATCCTACGAGCAGTACTTC. Combining the CDR3 with reference TRBV5-1 and TRBJ2-7 gives the whole variable domain KAGVTQTPRYLIKTRGQQVTLSCSPISGHRSVSWYQQTPGQGLQFLFEYFSETQRNKGNFPGRFSGRQFSNSRSEMNVSTLELGDSALYLCASSLRGPSRSYEQYFGPGTRLTVT.

The chain combines TRBV3-1 (or the pseudogene TRBV3-2) with TRBJ1-6; 9 bases line up with TRBD1. The CDR3 consists of 14 residues. V was pared by 5 bases and J by 10 bases, with 6 bases of the junction left unmatched. The germline gives CDR1 LGHDT, CDR2 YNNKEL (reference sequence). CDR3 protein: CASSDRGDGSPLHF. The CDR3 coding sequence is TGTGCCAGCAGCGACAGGGGGGATGGGTCACCCCTCCACTTT.

DNA of the CDR3: TGTGCCTGGAGAGGACAGGGGGCCGCCTTTGGCTATGAGCAGTACTTC. Translating it yields CAWRGQGAAFGYEQYF. The rearrangement links TRBV30 to TRBJ2-7; 11 nucleotides match TRBD1. Trimming took 3 bases from V and 7 from J; bases not matched to a gene: 14. The length of the CDR3 is 16 residues. CDR1 is GTSNPN and CDR2 is SVGIG in the germline V gene (reference sequence). The variable domain in full, with the rest retrieved from reference TRBV30 and TRBJ2-7, is SQTIHQWPATLVQPVGSPLSLECTVEGTSNPNLYWYRQAAGRGLQLLFYSVGIGQISSEVPQNLSASRPQDRQFILSSKKLLLSDSGFYLCAWRGQGAAFGYEQYFGPGTRLTVT.

The chain uses TRBV7-9 and TRBJ2-7, with D possibly being TRBD1 (7 bases). Germline CDR1 is SEHNR and CDR2 is FQNEAQ (reference sequence). The CDR3 spans 19 residues. V dropped 5 bases and J dropped 0 bases, with 26 bases sitting between them. CDR3 sequence reads: CASSPTGDFDRASSYEQYF. CDR3 nucleotide sequence: TGTGCCAGCAGCCCTACTGGGGACTTCGACAGGGCGAGCTCCTACGAGCAGTACTTC.

The gene calls are TRBV24-1 and TRBJ2-2; D possibly corresponds to TRBD1 (5 bases). Germline CDR1 KGHDR, CDR2 SFDVKD. CDR3 length equals 12 residues. V was shortened by 4 bases and J by 9 bases, with 8 bases between the two germline ends. The CDR3 region has the DNA TGTGCCACCAGTGACCCAGGGAGGGAGCTGTTTTTT. Protein product: CATSDPGRELFF.

This clone was seen a single time. The chain links TRBV30 to TRBJ1-4; D perhaps matches TRBD1 (5 bases). Trimming took off 4 bases at V and 7 bases at J, with 16 bases between the two ends. The CDR3 has 14 residues. Germline lookup yields CDR1 GTSNPN and CDR2 SVGIG (reference sequence). The CDR3: CAWKVASRAEKLFF. DNA of the CDR3: TGTGCCTGGAAGGTCGCATCCAGGGCTGAAAAACTGTTTTTT.

The rearrangement joins TRBV24-1 to TRBJ2-7; 10 positions match TRBD1. The CDR3 totals 15 residues. The ends lost 4 bases at V and 5 bases at J; junction bases unmatched: 7. Germline V gene lookup returns CDR1 KGHDR and CDR2 SFDVKD. This CDR3 is CATSDPGQGFHEQYF. As DNA, the CDR3 is TGTGCCACCAGTGACCCGGGACAGGGGTTTCACGAGCAGTACTTC.

The CDR3 here is CASSAPGQGVANYGYTF. The CDR3 DNA is TGTGCCAGCAGCGCACCGGGACAGGGGGTAGCTAACTATGGCTACACCTTC. This chain uses TRBV9 with TRBJ1-2, with 11 bases identical to TRBD1. This CDR3 is built from 17 residues. Trimming removed 3 bases from V and 0 bases from J; junction bases left unmatched: 7. CDR1 is SGDLS, CDR2 YYNGEE, per germline.

The rearrangement links TRBV18 to TRBJ2-2; 11 nucleotides line up with TRBD1. Germline CDR1 is KGHSH and CDR2 is LQKENI. V shed 2 bases and J 0 bases; nucleotides not matched to a gene: 2. The CDR3 runs 17 residues. The CDR3 nucleotides read TGTGCCAGCTCACCAACGGGACAGGGGGCGAACACCGGGGAGCTGTTTTTT. Amino acids: CASSPTGQGANTGELFF.

V and J are TRBV5-1 and TRBJ2-1; TRBD1 is a possible D gene (5 bases). This CDR3 region has 13 residues. V was pared by 4 bases and J by 4 bases, with 9 bases between. Germline values: CDR1 SGHRS, CDR2 YFSETQ. The CDR3 region is CASSIRQYNEQFF. CDR3 in DNA: TGCGCCAGCAGCATAAGACAGTACAATGAGCAGTTCTTC.